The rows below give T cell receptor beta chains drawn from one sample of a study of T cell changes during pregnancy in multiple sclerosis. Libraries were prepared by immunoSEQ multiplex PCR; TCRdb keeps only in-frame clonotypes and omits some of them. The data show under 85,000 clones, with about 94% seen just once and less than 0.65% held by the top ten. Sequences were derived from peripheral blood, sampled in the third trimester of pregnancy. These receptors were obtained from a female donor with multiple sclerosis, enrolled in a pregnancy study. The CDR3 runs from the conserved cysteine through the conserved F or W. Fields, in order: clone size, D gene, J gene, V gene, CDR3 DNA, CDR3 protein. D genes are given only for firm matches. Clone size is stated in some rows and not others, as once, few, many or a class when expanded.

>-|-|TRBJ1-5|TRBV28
TGTGCCAGCAGTTTTCGGGGGATAAGCAATCAGCCCCAGCATTTT
CASSFRGISNQPQHF
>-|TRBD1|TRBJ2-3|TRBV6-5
TGTGCCAGCAGTAAACCGGGACAGGGCACAGATACGCAGTATTTT
CASSKPGQGTDTQYF
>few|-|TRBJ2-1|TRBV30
TGTGCCTGGAGTGGGGGAGGTGAGCAGTTCTTC
CAWSGGGEQFF
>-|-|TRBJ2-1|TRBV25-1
TGTGCCAGCGAACTAGGAAATGAGCAGTTCTTC
CASELGNEQFF
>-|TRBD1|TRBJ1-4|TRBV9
TGTGCCAGCAGCCTGTCCGGGACAGGCAATGAAAAACTGTTTTTT
CASSLSGTGNEKLFF
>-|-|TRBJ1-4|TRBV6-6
TGTGCCAGCAGTTACAGTGACAGTAAACTGTTTTTT
CASSYSDSKLFF
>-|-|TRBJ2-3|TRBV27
TGTGCCAGCAGTTTAGCTACCACAGATACGCAGTATTTT
CASSLATTDTQYF
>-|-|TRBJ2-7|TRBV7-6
TGTGCCAGCAGCCGCCTGGCACCGGAGGGGATACTTAGGGAGCAGTACTTC
CASSRLAPEGILREQYF
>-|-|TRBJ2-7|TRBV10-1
TGCGCCAGCAGCCCCGGACAGCTTTATCCCTACGAGCAGTACTTC
CASSPGQLYPYEQYF
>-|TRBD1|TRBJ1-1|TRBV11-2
TGTGCCAGCAGCCCCCGGACAGGGGGCTACACTGAAGCTTTCTTT
CASSPRTGGYTEAFF